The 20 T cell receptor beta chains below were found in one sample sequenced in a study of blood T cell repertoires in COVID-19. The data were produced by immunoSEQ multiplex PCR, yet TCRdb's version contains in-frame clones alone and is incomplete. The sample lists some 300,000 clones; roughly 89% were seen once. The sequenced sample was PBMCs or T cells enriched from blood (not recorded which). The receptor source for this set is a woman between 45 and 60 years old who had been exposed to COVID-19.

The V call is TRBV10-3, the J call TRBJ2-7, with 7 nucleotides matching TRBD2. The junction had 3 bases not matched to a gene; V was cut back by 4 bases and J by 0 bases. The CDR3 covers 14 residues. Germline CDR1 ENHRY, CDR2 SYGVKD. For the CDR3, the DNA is TGTGCCATCAGTGTGGGCGGGAGCTCCTACGAGCAGTACTTC. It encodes CAISVGGSSYEQYF.

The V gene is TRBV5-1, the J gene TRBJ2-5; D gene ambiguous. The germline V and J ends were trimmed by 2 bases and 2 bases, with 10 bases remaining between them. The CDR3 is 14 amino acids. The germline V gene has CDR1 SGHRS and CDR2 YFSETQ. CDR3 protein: CASSFIGRQETQYF. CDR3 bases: TGCGCCAGCAGCTTTATTGGCAGACAAGAGACCCAGTACTTC.

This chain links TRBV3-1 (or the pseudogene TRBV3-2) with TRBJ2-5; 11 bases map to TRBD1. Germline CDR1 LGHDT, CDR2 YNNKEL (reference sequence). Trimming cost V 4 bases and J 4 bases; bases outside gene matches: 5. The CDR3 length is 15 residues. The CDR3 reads CASSPWTGGAETQYF. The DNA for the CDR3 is TGTGCCAGCAGCCCTTGGACAGGGGGCGCAGAGACCCAGTACTTC.

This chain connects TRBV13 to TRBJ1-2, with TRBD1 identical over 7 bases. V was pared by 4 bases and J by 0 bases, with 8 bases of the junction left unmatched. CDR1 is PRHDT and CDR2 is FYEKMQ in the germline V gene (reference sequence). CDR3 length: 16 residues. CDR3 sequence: CASSSPRGVANYGYTF. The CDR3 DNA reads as TGTGCCAGCAGCTCACCCAGGGGGGTCGCTAACTATGGCTACACCTTC.

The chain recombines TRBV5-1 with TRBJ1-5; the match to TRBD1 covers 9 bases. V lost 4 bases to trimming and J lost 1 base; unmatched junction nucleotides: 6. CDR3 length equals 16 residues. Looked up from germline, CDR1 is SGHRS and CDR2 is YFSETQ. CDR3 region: CASSQGTGISNQPQHF. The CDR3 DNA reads TGCGCCAGCAGCCAAGGGACAGGGATAAGCAATCAGCCCCAGCATTTT.

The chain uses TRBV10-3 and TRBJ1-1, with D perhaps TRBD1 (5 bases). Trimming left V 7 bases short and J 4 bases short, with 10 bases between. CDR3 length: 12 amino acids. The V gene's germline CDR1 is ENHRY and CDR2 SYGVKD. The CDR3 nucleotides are TGTGCCATCAACACAGGCCCCACTGAAGCTTTCTTT. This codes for CAINTGPTEAFF.

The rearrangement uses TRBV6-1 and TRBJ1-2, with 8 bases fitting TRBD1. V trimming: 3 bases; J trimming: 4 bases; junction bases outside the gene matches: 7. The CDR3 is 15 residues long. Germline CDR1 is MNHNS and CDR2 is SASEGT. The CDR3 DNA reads TGTGCCAGCAGTGATATGACAGGGGTCCGCTATGGCTACACCTTC. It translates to CASSDMTGVRYGYTF.

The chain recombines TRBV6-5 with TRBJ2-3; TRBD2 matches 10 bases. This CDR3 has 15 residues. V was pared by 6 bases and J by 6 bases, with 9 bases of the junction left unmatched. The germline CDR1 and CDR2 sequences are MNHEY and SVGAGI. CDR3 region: CASRRTSGFGDTQYF. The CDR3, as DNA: TGTGCCAGCAGACGGACTAGCGGATTTGGGGATACGCAGTATTTT.

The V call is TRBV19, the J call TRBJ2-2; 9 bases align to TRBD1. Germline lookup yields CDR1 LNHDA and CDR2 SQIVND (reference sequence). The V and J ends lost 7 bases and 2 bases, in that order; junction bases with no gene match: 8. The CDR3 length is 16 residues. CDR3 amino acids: CASKAGTGSNTGELFF. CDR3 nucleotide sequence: TGTGCCAGTAAGGCTGGGACAGGGTCTAACACCGGGGAGCTGTTTTTT.

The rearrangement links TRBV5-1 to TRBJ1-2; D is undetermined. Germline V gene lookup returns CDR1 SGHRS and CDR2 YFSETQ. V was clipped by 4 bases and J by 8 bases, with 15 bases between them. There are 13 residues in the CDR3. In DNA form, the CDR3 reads TGCGCCAGCAGCCCGCGCGGGGAGGAGGGCTACACCTTC. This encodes CASSPRGEEGYTF.

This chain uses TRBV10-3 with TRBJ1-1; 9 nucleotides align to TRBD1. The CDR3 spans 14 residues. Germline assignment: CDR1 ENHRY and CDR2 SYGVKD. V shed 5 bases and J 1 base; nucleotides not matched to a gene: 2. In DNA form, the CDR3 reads TGTGCCATCAGTCGGACAGGGGAGAACACTGAAGCTTTCTTT. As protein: CAISRTGENTEAFF.

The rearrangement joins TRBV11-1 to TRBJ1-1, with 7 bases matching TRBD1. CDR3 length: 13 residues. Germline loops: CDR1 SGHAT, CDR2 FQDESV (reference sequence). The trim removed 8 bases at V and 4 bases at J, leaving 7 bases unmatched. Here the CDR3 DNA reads TGTGCCAGCGGCGGGGACAGACGCACTGAAGCTTTCTTT. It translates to CASGGDRRTEAFF.

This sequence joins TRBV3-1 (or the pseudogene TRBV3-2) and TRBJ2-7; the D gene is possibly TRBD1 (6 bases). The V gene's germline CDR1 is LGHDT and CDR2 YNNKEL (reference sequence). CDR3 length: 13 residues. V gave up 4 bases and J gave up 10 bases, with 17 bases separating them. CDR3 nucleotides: TGTGCCAGCAGCCCGCCCGGGACAAGGGAACAGTACTTC. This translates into CASSPPGTREQYF.

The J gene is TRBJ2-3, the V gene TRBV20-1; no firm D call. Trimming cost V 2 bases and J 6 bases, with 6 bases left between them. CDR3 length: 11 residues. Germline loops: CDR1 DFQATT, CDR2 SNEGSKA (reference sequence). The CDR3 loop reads CSARLVDTQYF. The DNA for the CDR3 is TGCAGTGCTAGACTAGTGGATACGCAGTATTTT.

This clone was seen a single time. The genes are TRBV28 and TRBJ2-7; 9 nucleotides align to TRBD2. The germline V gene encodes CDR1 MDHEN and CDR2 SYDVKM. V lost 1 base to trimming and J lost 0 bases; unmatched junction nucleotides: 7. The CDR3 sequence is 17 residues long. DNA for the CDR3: TGTGCCAGCAGTTTATCAGCGGGGGGCCGAAGCTCCTACGAGCAGTACTTC. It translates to CASSLSAGGRSSYEQYF.

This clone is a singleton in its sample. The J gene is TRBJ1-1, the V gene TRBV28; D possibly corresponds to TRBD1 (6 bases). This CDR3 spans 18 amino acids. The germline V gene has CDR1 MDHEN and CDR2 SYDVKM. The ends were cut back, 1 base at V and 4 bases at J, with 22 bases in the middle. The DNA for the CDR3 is TGTGCCAGCAGTTTATTATTGGGGGGAGGGGGATTGGCCACTGAAGCTTTCTTT. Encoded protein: CASSLLLGGGGLATEAFF. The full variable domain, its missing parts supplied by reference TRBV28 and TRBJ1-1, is DVKVTQSSRYLVKRTGEKVFLECVQDMDHENMFWYRQDPGLGLRLIYFSYDVKMKEKGDIPEGYSVSREKKERFSLILESASTNQTSMYLCASSLLLGGGGLATEAFFGQGTRLTVV.

CDR3 coding DNA: TGTGCCAGTGGGAGGGGGGGCCCCGACAATGAGCAGTTCTTC. Encoded protein: CASGRGGPDNEQFF. The chain couples TRBV19 to TRBJ2-1, with D possibly matching TRBD2 (7 bases). The germline gives CDR1 LNHDA, CDR2 SQIVND (reference sequence). V lost 8 bases and J lost 5, with 16 bases in between. CDR3 length: 14 residues.

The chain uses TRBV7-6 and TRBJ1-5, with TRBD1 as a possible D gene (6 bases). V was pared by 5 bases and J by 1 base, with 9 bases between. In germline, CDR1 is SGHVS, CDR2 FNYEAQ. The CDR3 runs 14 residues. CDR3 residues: CASSPGTSNQPQHF. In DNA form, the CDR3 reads TGTGCCAGCAGCCCCGGGACAAGCAATCAGCCCCAGCATTTT.

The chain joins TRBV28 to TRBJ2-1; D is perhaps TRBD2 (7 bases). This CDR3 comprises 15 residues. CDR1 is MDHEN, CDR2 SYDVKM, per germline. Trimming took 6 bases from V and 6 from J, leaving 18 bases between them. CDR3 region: CASRVRGGGANEQFF. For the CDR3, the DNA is TGTGCCAGCAGGGTAAGGGGGGGAGGCGCCAATGAGCAGTTCTTC.

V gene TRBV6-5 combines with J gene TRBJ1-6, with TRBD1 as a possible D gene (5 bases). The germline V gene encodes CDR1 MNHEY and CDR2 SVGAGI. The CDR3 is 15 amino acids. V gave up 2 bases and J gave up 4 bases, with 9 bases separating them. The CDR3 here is CASSYSRQYNSPLHF. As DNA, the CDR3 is TGTGCCAGCAGTTACAGTAGACAGTATAATTCACCCCTCCACTTT.